These 14 T cell receptor beta chains share one sample of origin, sequenced in a study of breast tumors, draining lymph nodes, adjacent tissues. TCRdb reprocessed the multiplex PCR reads with MiXCR, giving one entry per CDR3 protein. The table records 250,000 or so distinct CDR3 sequences, around 30% of them present only once. Samples came from axillary lymph nodes draining the breast cancer. The sequencing sample was made of axillary lymph node tissue. These receptors were obtained from a female donor with breast cancer. Some clones in this sample may be carry-over from other donors' samples.

For this clonotype: Since a much larger clone is just one base distant, this may be a read error. This sequence joins TRBV4-2 and TRBJ2-7; possibly TRBD1 for D (5 bases). The CDR3 runs 11 residues. Deletions cut 8 bases from V and 5 bases from J, with 10 bases between. Per the germline V gene, CDR1 is LGHNA and CDR2 is YNFKEQ. The CDR3 DNA reads as TGTGCCAGCGGCTCACAGGACGAGCAGTACTTC. Translation gives CASGSQDEQYF.

V usage is TRBV7-2 and J usage is TRBJ2-5, with 12 bases matching TRBD2. This CDR3 region has 17 residues. CDR1 is SGHTA, CDR2 FQGNSA, per germline. Unmatched junction bases numbered 10, after V lost 5 bases and J lost 3 bases. The CDR3 bases are TGTGCCAGCAGCCCCGCCGGGACTAGCGGGTGGGAAGAGACCCAGTACTTC. It encodes CASSPAGTSGWEETQYF. Full variable domain (remainder filled in from reference TRBV7-2 and TRBJ2-5): GAGVSQSPSNKVTEKGKDVELRCDPISGHTALYWYRQSLGQGLEFLIYFQGNSAPDKSGLPSDRFSAERTGGSVSTLTIQRTQQEDSAVYLCASSPAGTSGWEETQYFGPGTRLLVL.

This clonotype was recorded at least ten times. CDR3 amino acids: CSVAYRGGSETQYF. As DNA, the CDR3 is TGCAGCGTTGCGTATAGGGGGGGGAGTGAGACCCAGTACTTC. This chain links TRBV29-1 with TRBJ2-5; possibly TRBD2 for D (7 bases). The CDR3 spans 14 residues. Germline V gene sequence: CDR1 SQVTM, CDR2 ANQGSEA. Trimming pared 4 bases from V and 5 bases from J, leaving 17 bases between.

This clonotype was counted at least ten times. The chain uses TRBV30 and TRBJ1-6, with TRBD1 identical over 8 bases. The CDR3 is 14 residues long. Germline V gene lookup returns CDR1 GTSNPN and CDR2 SVGIG (reference sequence). J lost 8 bases, V lost 3 bases, and 6 bases had no gene match. CDR3 nucleotide sequence: TGTGCCTGGAGCAGGGGGCGTGAGGATTCACCCCTCCACTTT. This encodes CAWSRGREDSPLHF.

As to this clonotype: Just one base apart from a much larger clone, this may be a read error. This chain connects TRBV20-1 to TRBJ2-7, with 10 bases identical to TRBD2. The CDR3 runs 15 residues. After removal of 5 bases from V and 2 bases from J, the junction contained 9 bases not matched to a gene. CDR1 is DFQATT and CDR2 is SNEGSKA in the germline V gene (reference sequence). CDR3 residues: CSAAGGAGGPYEQYF. DNA of the CDR3: TGCAGTGCTGCCGGTGGAGCGGGAGGGCCCTACGAGCAGTACTTC.

In regard to this clonotype: This may stem from a read error, because a much larger clone lies one nucleotide away. The chain uses TRBV4-1 and TRBJ2-7; 7 nucleotides match TRBD1. The CDR3 consists of 16 residues. The ends lost 0 bases at V and 5 bases at J; junction bases unmatched: 10. CDR1 and CDR2 from the germline V gene are MGHRA and YSYEKL. The CDR3 loop is CASSQEGIRGPHEQYF. The CDR3 bases are TGCGCCAGCAGCCAAGAAGGCATTAGGGGGCCCCACGAGCAGTACTTC.

Points on this clonotype: A clone one base away is much larger, so this may be a read error. This chain joins TRBV20-1 and TRBJ1-3; TRBD1 might be the D (6 bases). In germline, CDR1 is DFQATT, CDR2 SNEGSKA (reference sequence). There are 15 residues in the CDR3. The CDR3 protein is CGARRQASSGNTIYF. CDR3 bases: TGCGGTGCTAGACGACAGGCGTCTTCTGGAAACACCATATATTTT.

The gene calls are TRBV10-2 and TRBJ2-6, with 7 bases identical to TRBD1. Germline V lookup: CDR1 WSHSY, CDR2 SAAADI. The V segment lost 7 bases and the J segment 2 bases; nucleotides outside the gene matches: 5. The CDR3 extends over 15 amino acids. The CDR3 sequence is CASMKDRTGANVLTF. CDR3 DNA: TGCGCCAGCATGAAGGACAGGACTGGGGCCAACGTCCTGACTTTC.

V gene TRBV15 combines with J gene TRBJ2-7, with D perhaps TRBD1 (6 bases). This CDR3 comprises 14 residues. V gave up 3 bases and J gave up 2 bases, with 11 bases separating them. Germline V CDR1 and CDR2: LNHNV, YYDKDF (reference sequence). The CDR3 DNA reads TGTGCCACCAGCAGCCAAGGGGGAGCCTACGAGCAGTACTTC. Translating it yields CATSSQGGAYEQYF. Filled out from reference TRBV15 and TRBJ2-7, the complete variable domain reads DAMVIQNPRYQVTQFGKPVTLSCSQTLNHNVMYWYQQKSSQAPKLLFHYYDKDFNNEADTPDNFQSRRPNTSFCFLDIRSPGLGDTAMYLCATSSQGGAYEQYFGPGTRLTVT.

A remark on this clonotype: A much larger clone sits a single nucleotide away, making a read error possible. The rearrangement uses TRBV12-3 or TRBV12-4 and TRBJ2-3; 8 nucleotides align to TRBD2. This CDR3 spans 14 amino acids. CDR3 DNA sequence: TGTGCCAGCAGTCACACTAGCGGAACAGATATGCAGTATTTT. Protein product: CASSHTSGTDMQYF.

The gene calls are TRBV12-5 and TRBJ1-2, with D hard to call. CDR1 and CDR2 from the germline V gene are LGHNT and FRNRAP. The V end lost 3 bases, the J end lost 6 bases, and 29 bases lay between the germline ends. This CDR3 is built from 19 residues. For the CDR3, the DNA is TGTGCTAGTGGTTTTACCCCCCTTTCTGGAAGAGACGCCTTCGATGGCTACACCTTC. Protein sequence: CASGFTPLSGRDAFDGYTF.

The chain couples TRBV7-2 to TRBJ1-1; the D gene is possibly TRBD1 (5 bases). V was trimmed by 5 bases and J by 2 bases, leaving 12 bases between them. CDR1 is SGHTA and CDR2 is FQGNSA in the germline V gene. The CDR3 is made up of 14 amino acids. The DNA of the CDR3 is TGTGCCAGCAGCCCGGGACGGGTAAACACTGAAGCTTTCTTT. It yields the protein CASSPGRVNTEAFF.

V is TRBV20-1 and J is TRBJ2-2, with a possible D match to TRBD2 (6 bases). This CDR3 comprises 18 residues. With 3 bases removed from V and 2 bases from J, the gap between germline ends came to 22 bases. Germline V CDR1 and CDR2: DFQATT, SNEGSKA (reference sequence). CDR3 protein: CSASPRGLVGGNTGELFF. In DNA form, the CDR3 reads TGCAGTGCTAGCCCCCGCGGACTGGTGGGGGGAAACACCGGGGAGCTGTTTTTT.

The gene calls are TRBV5-8 and TRBJ1-2; D call uncertain. Germline V gene lookup returns CDR1 SGHTS and CDR2 YDEGEE. The CDR3 consists of 14 residues. With 0 bases removed from V and 7 bases from J, the gap between germline ends came to 13 bases. The CDR3 region is CASSLGTWRLGYTF. For the CDR3, the DNA is TGTGCCAGCAGCTTGGGGACTTGGCGTCTTGGCTACACCTTC.